Listed below are T cell receptor beta chains from one sample, sequenced in a study of neurological immune-mediated disorders. TCRdb re-called the 5' RACE reads through MiXCR, storing one row per CDR3 protein. The top ten hold roughly 15% of the sample, which has 72,000 or so distinct CDR3 sequences, over 15% seen once. The sample consisted of PBMCs. The receptors were gathered from a woman aged 40-49 years in good health. Each CDR3 is given without its conserved first and last residue.

j_gene: TRBJ1-1; v_gene: TRBV5-1; CDR3aa: ASSGGQPNTEAF
j_gene: TRBJ1-2; v_gene: TRBV5-5; CDR3aa: ASTEKNYGYT
j_gene: TRBJ2-3; v_gene: TRBV28; CDR3aa: ASSLPRARRMDTQY
j_gene: TRBJ2-3; v_gene: TRBV12-3/TRBV12-4; CDR3aa: ASSLWAGGPADTQY
j_gene: TRBJ1-1; v_gene: TRBV7-2; CDR3aa: ASSSWDSNTEAF
j_gene: TRBJ1-1; v_gene: TRBV27; CDR3aa: ASSLTHRGNAF
j_gene: TRBJ2-2; v_gene: TRBV4-2; CDR3aa: ASSQGPGELF
j_gene: TRBJ2-1; v_gene: TRBV6-1; CDR3aa: ASLRTQGGVVDEQF
j_gene: TRBJ2-1; v_gene: TRBV5-1; CDR3aa: ASSLTGQGYEQF
j_gene: TRBJ1-1; v_gene: TRBV20-1; CDR3aa: SARGGLATEAF
j_gene: TRBJ2-2; v_gene: TRBV12-3/TRBV12-4; CDR3aa: ASSLVGRGAGELF
j_gene: TRBJ2-5; v_gene: TRBV28; CDR3aa: ASRREGAVAQY
j_gene: TRBJ2-4; v_gene: TRBV18; CDR3aa: ASSYLYREAKNIQY
j_gene: TRBJ2-7; v_gene: TRBV4-3; CDR3aa: ASSQDAGSSYEQY
j_gene: TRBJ2-3; v_gene: TRBV5-1; CDR3aa: ASSLVTPSTDTQY
j_gene: TRBJ1-2; v_gene: TRBV5-6; CDR3aa: ASSLEVPGLGYGYT
j_gene: TRBJ2-1; v_gene: TRBV6-5; CDR3aa: ASSKDMVYNEQF
j_gene: TRBJ2-3; v_gene: TRBV28; CDR3aa: ASRLSSSAGSDTQY
j_gene: TRBJ2-3; v_gene: TRBV20-1; CDR3aa: SALSGGAATTGTDTQY
j_gene: TRBJ1-5; v_gene: TRBV2; CDR3aa: ASSEVEDHQPQH
j_gene: TRBJ2-5; v_gene: TRBV3-1; CDR3aa: ASSQDRIQETQY
j_gene: TRBJ1-1; v_gene: TRBV6-5; CDR3aa: ASGLGGAYGAF
j_gene: TRBJ1-1; v_gene: TRBV29-1; CDR3aa: SVGLNTDAF
j_gene: TRBJ2-1; v_gene: TRBV5-1; CDR3aa: ASSLNNAKTDEQF
j_gene: TRBJ2-1; v_gene: TRBV3-1; CDR3aa: ATMGEYNEQF
j_gene: TRBJ2-1; v_gene: TRBV20-1; CDR3aa: SASGGLGNEQF
j_gene: TRBJ2-5; v_gene: TRBV5-5; CDR3aa: ASSFQSPGQETQY
j_gene: TRBJ1-2; v_gene: TRBV19; CDR3aa: ASSAGQGRGGYT
j_gene: TRBJ1-5; v_gene: TRBV10-3; CDR3aa: AISEYRGDQPQH
j_gene: TRBJ2-4; v_gene: TRBV7-2; CDR3aa: ASSAKLGLVSNIQY
j_gene: TRBJ1-5; v_gene: TRBV7-8; CDR3aa: ASSPQGMERNQPQH
j_gene: TRBJ1-1; v_gene: TRBV10-3; CDR3aa: AIRAQGTEAF
j_gene: TRBJ2-2; v_gene: TRBV5-6; CDR3aa: ASSFGAGITGELF
j_gene: TRBJ2-2; v_gene: TRBV7-8; CDR3aa: ASSLDGATGELF
j_gene: TRBJ2-5; v_gene: TRBV12-3/TRBV12-4; CDR3aa: ASSWGLAGSGETQY
j_gene: TRBJ1-1; v_gene: TRBV7-9; CDR3aa: ASSLQGGDRTEAF
j_gene: TRBJ2-5; v_gene: TRBV10-3; CDR3aa: AISESLTGVQETQY
j_gene: TRBJ1-1; v_gene: TRBV28; CDR3aa: ASSLPGQNEAF
j_gene: TRBJ1-1; v_gene: TRBV10-3; CDR3aa: ATGGGAVTEAF
j_gene: TRBJ1-1; v_gene: TRBV6-1; CDR3aa: ASSEGTDLNTEAF
j_gene: TRBJ1-1; v_gene: TRBV7-3; CDR3aa: ASSLTGQGVTEAF
j_gene: TRBJ2-2; v_gene: TRBV27; CDR3aa: ASSLRNGIMNTGELF
j_gene: TRBJ2-3; v_gene: TRBV20-1; CDR3aa: SAPLIAGGADTQY
j_gene: TRBJ1-1; v_gene: TRBV20-1; CDR3aa: SARDLLRTEAF
j_gene: TRBJ2-3; v_gene: TRBV12-3/TRBV12-4; CDR3aa: ASSPRTGRSTDTQY
j_gene: TRBJ2-1; v_gene: TRBV12-3/TRBV12-4; CDR3aa: ASSYSGGAGNEQF
j_gene: TRBJ2-7; v_gene: TRBV6-2/TRBV6-3; CDR3aa: ASSRTGGKYEQY
j_gene: TRBJ1-1; v_gene: TRBV2; CDR3aa: ASTNRRNTEAF
j_gene: TRBJ1-2; v_gene: TRBV28; CDR3aa: ASRGGTGYT
j_gene: TRBJ1-1; v_gene: TRBV6-2/TRBV6-3; CDR3aa: ASSYSRDRGLWDTEAF
j_gene: TRBJ2-3; v_gene: TRBV4-3; CDR3aa: ASSPKTSGGETDTQY
j_gene: TRBJ1-2; v_gene: TRBV12-3/TRBV12-4; CDR3aa: ASSSSLSGNYGYT